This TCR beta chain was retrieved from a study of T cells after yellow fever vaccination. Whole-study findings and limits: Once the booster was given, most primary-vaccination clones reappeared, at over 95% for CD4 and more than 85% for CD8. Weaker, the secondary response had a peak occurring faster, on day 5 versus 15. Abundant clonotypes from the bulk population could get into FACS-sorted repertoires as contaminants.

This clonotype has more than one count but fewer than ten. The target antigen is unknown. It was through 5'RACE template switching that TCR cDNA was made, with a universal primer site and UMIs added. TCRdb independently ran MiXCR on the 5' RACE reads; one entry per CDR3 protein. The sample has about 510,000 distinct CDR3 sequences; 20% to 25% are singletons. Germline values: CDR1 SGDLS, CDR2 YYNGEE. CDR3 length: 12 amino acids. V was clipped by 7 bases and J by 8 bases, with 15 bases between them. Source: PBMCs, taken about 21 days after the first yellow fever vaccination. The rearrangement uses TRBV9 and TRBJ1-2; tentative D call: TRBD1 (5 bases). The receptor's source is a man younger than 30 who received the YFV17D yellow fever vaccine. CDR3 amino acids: CASEGSLVGYTF. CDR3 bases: TGTGCCAGCGAGGGGTCTCTAGTGGGCTACACCTTC.